This T cell receptor beta chain was sequenced for a study of tissue T cells after allogeneic stem cell transplantation (dated by TCRdb to 2022 to 2024). Some background on the complete study: If a tissue had multiple samples, a pathologist reviewed H&E sections so that samples with histologically apparent lymphocytes got priority for sequencing. The human arm was a prospective observational study without blinding or randomization. The study profiled TCR beta repertoires across many tissues from research autopsies of patients with and without GVHD, plus mouse models of GVHD. Broader findings and caveats from the paper: Within patients, how anatomically similar tissues were was a major factor shaping TCR repertoire composition, regardless of disease or transplant status. The study did not determine which tissue TCRs were alloreactive or antigen-specific, and some clones might have been persisting host cells. Blood samples were not available from the non-GVHD comparator patients. A small and clinically heterogeneous patient cohort was studied, and sampling depth was acknowledged as a limitation. In both patients and mice, T cells from blood and spleen covered only a limited part of the TCR repertoire found in tissues. Not many T cell clones showed up in more than one patient, yet clustering based on motifs uncovered repertoire signatures that were shared across patients in a tissue-specific way.

This specimen's time point label, interpreted: human tissue collected at research (rapid) autopsy. Three non-HCT comparator patients with other cancers, having at least five GI tract samples and no known GI disease at death, were selected retrospectively. After a median post-mortem interval of about 9.5 hours, autopsy tissues were collected, including GI sites from esophagus to rectum, liver, skin, and lymphoid organs such as spleen. Each autopsy specimen was bisected, with one portion flash-frozen in liquid nitrogen and the remainder formalin-fixed, and the outer muscle layers of GI specimens were removed. Genomic DNA was extracted from frozen tissues using the Mag-Bind Blood & Tissue DNA HDQ 96 Kit on a Chemagic 360 or the DNeasy Blood & Tissue Kit. Because of concern about red blood cell contamination, extracted DNA underwent additional purification with the Genomic DNA Clean & Concentrator-25 kit.

Including cysteine and phenylalanine, the CDR3 has 13 amino acids. Of the read, only the CDR3 DNA is kept; its 39 bases are in frame from base 1. V loses 3 bases of germline sequence and J loses 5 bases, and the interval between the two ends is 14 bases. The germline V gene encodes CDR1 DFQATT and CDR2 SNEGSKA (reference sequence). This clone was counted between two and nine times. No cognate antigen has been identified for it. No base qualities exist here, and no much larger clone lies one base off it. The library was built by means of the immunoSEQ multiplex PCR assay. Adaptive Biotechnologies performed the TCRbeta CDR3 sequencing at survey depth and reported CDR3 sequences, V/J genes, productive frequency and template counts. Amplification of TCR beta CDR3 regions was performed from genomic DNA rather than from RNA. On the study's bioinformatics: Jensen-Shannon divergence was used to quantify pairwise repertoire overlap between tissues, with a value of 1 meaning complete divergence and a value of 0 meaning identical repertoires. Based on pairwise JSD values, tissues were grouped by single-linkage agglomerative hierarchical clustering, and the results were shown as dendrograms. GLIPH2 was run on all patient samples with simulation_depth 1000, kmer_min_depth 3 and cdr3_length_cutoff 8, and groups with more than two unique CDR3s were retained. In a standardized tissue-overlap score, Jaccard GLIPH-group overlap across patients was extrapolated to a standard repertoire size of 1000 clones. Associations of diversity with clinical or experimental variables used linear mixed-effect models with tissue fixed effects and individual random effects. TCRdb mirrors the immuneACCESS table, restricted to in-frame sequences. Some clones are absent from its copies; in checked studies, under half trace to an unresolved V gene, and the reason for the others is unknown. The V and J calls and clone size are taken from that table; D and trimming were inferred from the DNA. This sample comprises tens of thousands of clones, over 70% of them detected only once. Approximately 8% of the sample goes to the ten largest clones.

The sequence was collected from a female donor aged 60 or older with lung cancer. The sequence is built from TRBV20-1 and TRBJ2-7, and perhaps TRBD1 as D gene, on 6 matching bases. The input for sequencing was tissue from the ileum, taken at autopsy. The DNA reads TGCAGTGCTAGTCCCGCAGAGGGGGACGAGCAGTACTTC. The resulting protein is CSASPAEGDEQYF.